The 18 T cell receptor beta chains in this list originate from one sample, sequenced in a study of T cell changes during pregnancy in multiple sclerosis. Sequencing used immunoSEQ multiplex PCR; TCRdb keeps in-frame clones, though not all of them. The table shows roughly 100,000 clones, with about nine tenths occurring only once. The source material was peripheral blood, sampled after pregnancy. Source of these receptors: a female donor in good health, enrolled as a control in a pregnancy study.

The rearrangement links TRBV21-1 to TRBJ2-7; the D segment call TRBD2 is taken from the table without a DNA check. TRBV21-1 is labeled a pseudogene. This CDR3 spans 15 amino acids. The CDR3 spells CASSKRLAVDYEQYF. DNA for the CDR3: TGTGCCAGCAGCAAAAGACTAGCTGTCGATTACGAGCAGTACTTC.

The V call is TRBV19, the J call TRBJ1-1; 8 bases map to TRBD1. The CDR3 has 17 residues. Germline CDR1 and CDR2: LNHDA and SQIVND (reference sequence). With V trimmed by 4 bases and J by 4 bases, 14 bases remained unmatched. The CDR3 nucleotides read TGTGCCAGTAGTACCCGACAGGGGCGGGTCCAAAGCACTGAAGCTTTCTTT. Its protein product is CASSTRQGRVQSTEAFF. Supplemented by reference TRBV19 and TRBJ1-1, the full variable domain reads DGGITQSPKYLFRKEGQNVTLSCEQNLNHDAMYWYRQDPGQGLRLIYYSQIVNDFQKGDIAEGYSVSREKKESFPLTVTSAQKNPTAFYLCASSTRQGRVQSTEAFFGQGTRLTVV.

The chain's CDR3 is CASREKVSRSEKLFF. CDR3 nucleotide sequence: TGTGCCAGCAGGGAAAAGGTCTCTAGGTCGGAAAAACTGTTTTTT. The chain is built from TRBV21-1 and TRBJ1-4. TRBV21-1 is designated a pseudogene. The CDR3 loop spans 15 amino acids.

The chain carries TRBV2 and TRBJ1-2; 9 bases line up with TRBD1. V lost 6 bases and J lost 4; bases outside the gene matches: 6. Germline values: CDR1 SNHLY, CDR2 FYNNEI. CDR3 size: 14 residues. The CDR3 sequence is CASSRDRVFYGYTF. The CDR3 region has the DNA TGTGCCAGCAGCCGGGACAGGGTATTCTATGGCTACACCTTC. Using reference TRBV2 and TRBJ1-2 for the parts outside the CDR3, the full variable domain is EPEVTQTPSHQVTQMGQEVILRCVPISNHLYFYWYRQILGQKVEFLVSFYNNEISEKSEIFDDQFSVERPDGSNFTLKIRSTKLEDSAMYFCASSRDRVFYGYTFGSGTRLTVV.

V usage is TRBV5-6 and J usage is TRBJ1-2, with D tentatively TRBD1 (5 bases). The CDR3 has 13 amino acids. Deletions cut 4 bases from V and 8 bases from J, with 15 bases between. Germline assignment: CDR1 SGHDT and CDR2 YYEEEE. CDR3 nucleotide sequence: TGTGCCAGCAGCCTGGGGGAGGTGGGCGGCTACACCTTC. It encodes CASSLGEVGGYTF.

This clone came up a few times. V is TRBV6-4 and J is TRBJ1-6; 9 bases match TRBD1. Trimming cost V 3 bases and J 9 bases; bases outside gene matches: 3. CDR1 is MRHNA, CDR2 SNTAGT, per germline. The length of the CDR3 is 14 residues. The CDR3 DNA is TGTGCCAGCAGTGAGGGACAGGGCGGTTCACCCCTCCACTTT. This sequence encodes CASSEGQGGSPLHF.

The chain is built from TRBV6-1 and TRBJ1-1, with 7 bases fitting TRBD1. This CDR3 spans 13 amino acids. Trimming cost V 4 bases and J 7 bases; bases outside gene matches: 6. Germline CDR1 and CDR2: MNHNS and SASEGT. CDR3 bases: TGTGCCAGCAGTGGGCACAGGGGTTATGAAGCTTTCTTT. Translation: CASSGHRGYEAFF.

V is TRBV11-2 and J is TRBJ1-1; D ambiguous. V was shortened by 5 bases and J by 3 bases, with 10 bases between the two germline ends. Germline CDR1 reads SGHAT; CDR2 reads FQNNGV. The CDR3 is 13 amino acids. The chain's CDR3 is CASSNVVDTEAFF. CDR3 nucleotide sequence: TGTGCCAGCAGCAACGTGGTAGACACTGAAGCTTTCTTT. Variable domain in full (rest from reference TRBV11-2 and TRBJ1-1): EAGVAQSPRYKIIEKRQSVAFWCNPISGHATLYWYQQILGQGPKLLIQFQNNGVVDDSQLPKDRFSAERLKGVDSTLKIQPAKLEDSAVYLCASSNVVDTEAFFGQGTRLTVV.

J is TRBJ2-7 and V is TRBV15; 7 nucleotides line up with TRBD1. Germline V gene sequence: CDR1 LNHNV, CDR2 YYDKDF (reference sequence). The length of the CDR3 is 15 residues. Trimming at V came to 1 base and at J to 6 bases, leaving 9 bases not matched to a gene. The CDR3, as DNA: TGTGCCACCAGCAGAGGGGGCCGCAGGGGGATCGAGCAGTACTTC. Encoded protein: CATSRGGRRGIEQYF.

The chain combines TRBV27 with TRBJ2-5; 9 bases map to TRBD1. Looked up from germline, CDR1 is MNHEY and CDR2 is SMNVEV (reference sequence). The CDR3 covers 14 residues. The J segment lost 1 base and the V segment lost 4 bases, leaving 1 base of the junction unmatched. CDR3 DNA: TGTGCCAGCAGTTCGACAGGGGGCCAAGAGACCCAGTACTTC. This encodes CASSSTGGQETQYF.

The CDR3 region has the DNA TGTGCCAGCAGCGCGGACAGGGGCGAGCAGTACTTC. Translation gives CASSADRGEQYF. The chain carries TRBV7-9 and TRBJ2-7; the match to TRBD1 covers 9 bases. The CDR3 totals 12 residues. Looked up from germline, CDR1 is SEHNR and CDR2 is FQNEAQ (reference sequence). V lost 5 bases, J lost 6 bases, and 2 bases stayed unmatched.

The chain joins TRBV7-2 to TRBJ2-1; 8 nucleotides agree with TRBD2. The germline V gene has CDR1 SGHTA and CDR2 FQGNSA. The CDR3 has 16 amino acids. J lost 8 bases, V lost 1 base, and 10 bases had no gene match. The CDR3 nucleotides are TGTGCCAGCAGCTTAGTGTGGGCGGGAGGTGGCGATGAGCAGTTCTTC. Translation gives CASSLVWAGGGDEQFF.

The chain combines TRBV4-2 with TRBJ2-4, with 8 bases lining up with TRBD1. Trimming at V came to 0 bases and at J to 4 bases, leaving 5 bases not matched to a gene. Germline V gene sequence: CDR1 LGHNA, CDR2 YNFKEQ. This CDR3 has 16 residues. The CDR3 sequence: CASSQDLDRVKNIQYF. CDR3 DNA sequence: TGTGCCAGCAGCCAAGACCTGGACAGGGTGAAAAACATTCAGTACTTC.

The chain combines TRBV11-3 with TRBJ2-3; TRBD1 matches 8 bases. V lost 5 bases, J lost 10 bases, and 5 bases stayed unmatched. This CDR3 is built from 12 residues. CDR1 is SGHNT and CDR2 is YENEEA in the germline V gene. CDR3 sequence (DNA): TGTGCCAGCAGCCTAGGACAGGGTCCGCAGTATTTT. It yields the protein CASSLGQGPQYF.

The chain joins TRBV9 to TRBJ1-1; 9 positions match TRBD1. Germline CDR1 is SGDLS and CDR2 is YYNGEE. J lost 1 base, V lost 4 bases, and 5 bases had no gene match. The CDR3 is made up of 15 amino acids. CDR3 in amino acids: CASSSPDRGNTEAFF. CDR3 nucleotides: TGTGCCAGCAGCTCACCGGACAGGGGGAACACTGAAGCTTTCTTT.

The V and J genes are TRBV28 and TRBJ1-2, with D perhaps matching TRBD1 (5 bases). The CDR3 totals 18 residues. Trimming left V 4 bases short and J 0 bases short, with 21 bases between. Germline-derived CDR1 and CDR2 are MDHEN and SYDVKM. The CDR3 DNA sequence: TGTGCCAGCAGTTCCTCGGGCGGGGGAGTATTTACTAACTATGGCTACACCTTC. Translation gives CASSSSGGGVFTNYGYTF.

The J gene is TRBJ1-5, the V gene TRBV19; 8 bases align to TRBD1. Germline values: CDR1 LNHDA, CDR2 SQIVND (reference sequence). CDR3 length: 13 amino acids. J was trimmed by 7 bases and V by 6 bases; bases with no gene match: 5. CDR3 residues: CASSDRGWQPQHF. The CDR3 DNA sequence: TGTGCCAGTAGCGACAGGGGTTGGCAGCCCCAGCATTTT.

This chain joins TRBV4-3 and TRBJ1-3; the D is unclear. The CDR3 is 14 residues long. Germline V gene lookup returns CDR1 LGHNA and CDR2 YSLEER. V was pared by 2 bases and J by 4 bases, with 9 bases between. The CDR3 loop is CASSQTIQGNTIYF. The CDR3, as DNA: TGCGCCAGCAGCCAAACTATCCAAGGAAACACCATATATTTT.